The rows below give T cell receptor beta chains drawn from one sample of a study of cytomegalovirus exposure and HLA in healthy donors. The table came from immunoSEQ multiplex PCR; TCRdb's copy has only in-frame clones and leaves some out. The repertoire consists of approximately 200,000 clones, with about 83% occurring once and the leading ten covering over 1.1%. The material sequenced was PBMCs. The receptors were gathered from a girl under 18 in good health and CMV-seronegative. Each CDR3 is given with its conserved first and last residue. A D gene is named only where the DNA matches it firmly. Clone size appears in some rows only: once, few, many, or a class for an expanded clone.

j_gene: TRBJ2-3
v_gene: TRBV5-6
d_gene: -
abundance: -
CDR3nt: TGTGCCAGCAGCTTGTCCGGCACAGATACGCAGTATTTT
CDR3aa: CASSLSGTDTQYF

j_gene: TRBJ1-3
v_gene: TRBV2
d_gene: -
abundance: few
CDR3nt: TGTGCCAGCAGTGCTGCGGGTAACACCATATATTTT
CDR3aa: CASSAAGNTIYF

j_gene: TRBJ2-2
v_gene: TRBV27
d_gene: -
abundance: -
CDR3nt: TGTGCCAGCTCCAGGCCTAACACCGGGGAGCTGTTTTTT
CDR3aa: CASSRPNTGELFF

j_gene: TRBJ1-3
v_gene: TRBV7-2
d_gene: TRBD1
abundance: -
CDR3nt: TGTGCCAGCAGCTTAATGGCAGGGGGACTTAGGGGAAACACCATATATTTT
CDR3aa: CASSLMAGGLRGNTIYF

j_gene: TRBJ1-5
v_gene: TRBV6-1
d_gene: -
abundance: few
CDR3nt: TGTGCCAGCAGTGATTATAGCAACAATCAGCCCCAGCATTTT
CDR3aa: CASSDYSNNQPQHF

j_gene: TRBJ1-1
v_gene: TRBV23-1
d_gene: -
abundance: -
CDR3nt: TGCGCCAGCAGTCCTTTCCGGACAATGAACACTGAAGCTTTCTTT
CDR3aa: CASSPFRTMNTEAFF

j_gene: TRBJ1-2
v_gene: TRBV5-4
d_gene: -
abundance: -
CDR3nt: TGTGCCAGCAGCCTGAGGGGGGGCCGCTATGGCTACACCTTC
CDR3aa: CASSLRGGRYGYTF

j_gene: TRBJ2-4
v_gene: TRBV11-2
d_gene: TRBD2
abundance: -
CDR3nt: TGTGCCAGCAGCTCCGAGGTAACTAGCGGGAGGAACATTCAGTACTTC
CDR3aa: CASSSEVTSGRNIQYF

j_gene: TRBJ2-7
v_gene: TRBV27
d_gene: TRBD1
abundance: -
CDR3nt: TGTGCCAGCAGCCTGAGAGGGACAGCGACCTACGAGCAGTACTTC
CDR3aa: CASSLRGTATYEQYF

j_gene: TRBJ2-7
v_gene: TRBV4-1
d_gene: -
abundance: once
CDR3nt: TGCGCCAGCAGCCAAGAGAGGCTAATTCACTCCTACGAGCAGTACTTC
CDR3aa: CASSQERLIHSYEQYF

j_gene: TRBJ2-7
v_gene: TRBV28
d_gene: TRBD1
abundance: once
CDR3nt: TGTGCCAGCAGTTCACTAAAGGGGGCTCCAACCGGATACGAGCAGTACTTC
CDR3aa: CASSSLKGAPTGYEQYF

j_gene: TRBJ2-7
v_gene: TRBV28
d_gene: -
abundance: -
CDR3nt: TGTGCCAGCACCCTGGGCAGGGTGGACGAGCAGTACTTC
CDR3aa: CASTLGRVDEQYF

j_gene: TRBJ2-2
v_gene: TRBV23-1
d_gene: TRBD1
abundance: once
CDR3nt: TGCGCCAGCAGTCCAGTTCCCTCCCTCTTACAGGGGGGCCTTAACACCGGGGAGCTGTTTTTT
CDR3aa: CASSPVPSLLQGGLNTGELFF

j_gene: TRBJ2-7
v_gene: TRBV5-1
d_gene: TRBD2
abundance: -
CDR3nt: TGCGCCAGCAGCTTGGCTAGCGGGAGGGCCGAGCAGTACTTC
CDR3aa: CASSLASGRAEQYF

j_gene: TRBJ2-7
v_gene: TRBV7-9
d_gene: -
abundance: -
CDR3nt: TGTGCCAGCAGCTTATCGACTAATAGTAATTCCGAGCAGTACTTC
CDR3aa: CASSLSTNSNSEQYF

j_gene: TRBJ1-4
v_gene: TRBV15
d_gene: -
abundance: -
CDR3nt: TGTGCCACCAGCAGAGGTCAGGGTAACGGCGAAAAACTGTTTTTT
CDR3aa: CATSRGQGNGEKLFF

j_gene: TRBJ2-1
v_gene: TRBV29-1
d_gene: TRBD2
abundance: -
CDR3nt: TGCAGCGTTGATGGTCTAGCGGGGGGCCCTATTTACAATGAGCAGTTCTTC
CDR3aa: CSVDGLAGGPIYNEQFF

j_gene: TRBJ2-7
v_gene: TRBV30
d_gene: -
abundance: -
CDR3nt: TGTGCCTGGGGAAAGACAGTCTACGAGCAGTACTTC
CDR3aa: CAWGKTVYEQYF

j_gene: TRBJ1-4
v_gene: TRBV5-1
d_gene: TRBD1
abundance: -
CDR3nt: TGCGCCAGCAGCTTGGGGGACAGAGCTAATGAAAAACTGTTTTTT
CDR3aa: CASSLGDRANEKLFF

j_gene: TRBJ2-1
v_gene: TRBV5-6
d_gene: -
abundance: once
CDR3nt: TGTGCCAGCAGGGGTAGGGGAATCGGCAATGAGCAGTTCTTC
CDR3aa: CASRGRGIGNEQFF

j_gene: TRBJ1-1
v_gene: TRBV25-1
d_gene: -
abundance: -
CDR3nt: TGTGCCAGCAGTCACAGGTTAAACACTGAAGCTTTCTTT
CDR3aa: CASSHRLNTEAFF

j_gene: TRBJ2-6
v_gene: TRBV18
d_gene: -
abundance: -
CDR3nt: TGTGCCAGCTCACCACTATTTGACAACAGTGTCTCTGGGGCCAACGTCCTGACTTTC
CDR3aa: CASSPLFDNSVSGANVLTF

j_gene: TRBJ1-5
v_gene: TRBV19
d_gene: -
abundance: few
CDR3nt: TGTGCCAGTACCCCCACGTGGGGGGGCGCGAGCAATCAGCCCCAGCATTTT
CDR3aa: CASTPTWGGASNQPQHF

j_gene: TRBJ1-2
v_gene: TRBV27
d_gene: -
abundance: -
CDR3nt: TGTGCCAGCAGTTCCCCCCGGGGAGGAAGCTATGGCTACACCTTC
CDR3aa: CASSSPRGGSYGYTF

j_gene: TRBJ2-7
v_gene: TRBV19
d_gene: -
abundance: -
CDR3nt: TGTGCCAGTAGTGCCGCCCCCGATAGCTACGAGCAGTACTTC
CDR3aa: CASSAAPDSYEQYF

j_gene: TRBJ2-2
v_gene: TRBV4-1
d_gene: TRBD1
abundance: once
CDR3nt: TGCGCCAGCAGCCGCACGACAGGGGATCCGAACACCGGGGAGCTGTTTTTT
CDR3aa: CASSRTTGDPNTGELFF

j_gene: TRBJ1-3
v_gene: TRBV6-5
d_gene: -
abundance: -
CDR3nt: TGTGCCAGCGGACACCCTAGTGGAGTGGGAAACACCATATATTTT
CDR3aa: CASGHPSGVGNTIYF

j_gene: TRBJ2-2
v_gene: TRBV5-4
d_gene: -
abundance: -
CDR3nt: TGTGCCAGCAGCGCCAAACTGGAGCCCGGGGAGCTGTTTTTT
CDR3aa: CASSAKLEPGELFF

j_gene: TRBJ2-1
v_gene: TRBV9
d_gene: TRBD2
abundance: -
CDR3nt: TGTGCCAGCAGCGCCCTAGCGGGAGAAACCTACAATGAGCAGTTCTTC
CDR3aa: CASSALAGETYNEQFF

j_gene: TRBJ2-5
v_gene: TRBV7-9
d_gene: -
abundance: -
CDR3nt: TGTGCCAGCAGCTCCGAGGCGGGATGGAACCAAGAGACCCAGTACTTC
CDR3aa: CASSSEAGWNQETQYF

j_gene: TRBJ1-2
v_gene: TRBV28
d_gene: TRBD1
abundance: once
CDR3nt: TGTGCCAGCAGTTTGGGACAGGGGATCGGCTACACCTTC
CDR3aa: CASSLGQGIGYTF

j_gene: TRBJ1-1
v_gene: TRBV5-1
d_gene: -
abundance: -
CDR3nt: TGCGCCAGCAGCTTAGGGCAGGGGAAGAACACTGAAGCTTTCTTT
CDR3aa: CASSLGQGKNTEAFF

j_gene: TRBJ1-4
v_gene: TRBV4-3
d_gene: -
abundance: -
CDR3nt: TGCGCCAGCAGCCAAGACCCGGGACTTAGAAGACTGTTTTTT
CDR3aa: CASSQDPGLRRLFF

j_gene: TRBJ2-1
v_gene: TRBV18
d_gene: -
abundance: -
CDR3nt: TGTGCCAGCTCCCTCGGGTCGCCCTACAATGAGCAGTTCTTC
CDR3aa: CASSLGSPYNEQFF

j_gene: TRBJ1-2
v_gene: TRBV5-1
d_gene: -
abundance: few
CDR3nt: TGCGCCAGCAGCTTGGCCGGGGACTATGGCTACACCTTC
CDR3aa: CASSLAGDYGYTF

j_gene: TRBJ2-7
v_gene: TRBV10-3
d_gene: -
abundance: -
CDR3nt: TGTGCCATCAGTGACTCCCAAAGTATGGGGCACGAGCAGTACTTC
CDR3aa: CAISDSQSMGHEQYF

j_gene: TRBJ1-5
v_gene: TRBV28
d_gene: -
abundance: -
CDR3nt: TGTGCCAGCCTCGGGGAGAACCCTACGGCTGGCAATCAGCCCCAGCATTTT
CDR3aa: CASLGENPTAGNQPQHF

j_gene: TRBJ2-2
v_gene: TRBV5-1
d_gene: TRBD1
abundance: once
CDR3nt: TGCGCCAGCAGCTTGTGGACAGGGGTTCCCGGGGAGCTGTTTTTT
CDR3aa: CASSLWTGVPGELFF

j_gene: TRBJ2-7
v_gene: TRBV6-1
d_gene: -
abundance: -
CDR3nt: TGTGCCAGCAGTGCCCGAGAGAAGGCGGGCGAGCAGTACTTC
CDR3aa: CASSAREKAGEQYF

j_gene: TRBJ2-7
v_gene: TRBV6-1
d_gene: TRBD1
abundance: once
CDR3nt: TGTGCCAGCTCCCGGGACAGGTCAGCCTACGAGCAGTACTTC
CDR3aa: CASSRDRSAYEQYF

j_gene: TRBJ2-2
v_gene: TRBV19
d_gene: -
abundance: -
CDR3nt: TGTGCCAGTAGTCCGACAGTCACCGGGGAGCTGTTTTTT
CDR3aa: CASSPTVTGELFF

j_gene: TRBJ1-4
v_gene: TRBV4-2
d_gene: -
abundance: once
CDR3nt: TGTGCCAGCAGCCAAGATAGGCAGGGACTAACTAATGAAAAACTGTTTTTT
CDR3aa: CASSQDRQGLTNEKLFF

j_gene: TRBJ1-4
v_gene: TRBV6-1
d_gene: -
abundance: -
CDR3nt: TGTGCCAGCCATGGAAGACGACAGCTTAATGAAAAACTGTTTTTT
CDR3aa: CASHGRRQLNEKLFF

j_gene: TRBJ2-5
v_gene: TRBV18
d_gene: TRBD1
abundance: -
CDR3nt: TGTGCCAGCTCACAACAGGGGGGAGAGACCCAGTACTTC
CDR3aa: CASSQQGGETQYF

j_gene: TRBJ1-2
v_gene: TRBV5-4
d_gene: TRBD1
abundance: -
CDR3nt: TGTGCCAGCAGCTTGGTGGGACAGGGGGCTAGCTATGGCTACACCTTC
CDR3aa: CASSLVGQGASYGYTF

j_gene: TRBJ2-1
v_gene: TRBV5-1
d_gene: -
abundance: -
CDR3nt: TGCGCCAGCAGCCTTCCCACCCTTCTAGGCGAGCAGTTCTTC
CDR3aa: CASSLPTLLGEQFF

j_gene: TRBJ2-2
v_gene: TRBV11-3
d_gene: -
abundance: -
CDR3nt: TGTGCCAGCAGCTTCGGGGGTAACACCGGGGAGCTGTTTTTT
CDR3aa: CASSFGGNTGELFF

j_gene: TRBJ2-5
v_gene: TRBV28
d_gene: -
abundance: -
CDR3nt: TGTGCCAGCAGTTCTCCTGCCGGGGGGCTTCGGGAGACCCAGTACTTC
CDR3aa: CASSSPAGGLRETQYF

j_gene: TRBJ1-6
v_gene: TRBV7-2
d_gene: TRBD1
abundance: -
CDR3nt: TGTGCCAGCAGCTCCGGACAGGGTAATTCACCCCTCCACTTT
CDR3aa: CASSSGQGNSPLHF

j_gene: TRBJ2-1
v_gene: TRBV4-2
d_gene: -
abundance: -
CDR3nt: TGTGCCAGCACCTCGAGACTGGTTGGCAATGAGCAGTTCTTC
CDR3aa: CASTSRLVGNEQFF

j_gene: TRBJ2-7
v_gene: TRBV27
d_gene: TRBD1
abundance: -
CDR3nt: TGTGCCAGCAGTTACGGACAGGGATTCGACCAGTACTTC
CDR3aa: CASSYGQGFDQYF

j_gene: TRBJ2-1
v_gene: TRBV10-3
d_gene: -
abundance: -
CDR3nt: TGTGCCATCAGGGAAGGCTTAGGGGATGAGCAGTTCTTC
CDR3aa: CAIREGLGDEQFF

j_gene: TRBJ1-1
v_gene: TRBV18
d_gene: -
abundance: -
CDR3nt: TGTGCCAGCTCACCGTTGATCGGGAGCCAGGTACCTGAAGCTTTCTTT
CDR3aa: CASSPLIGSQVPEAFF

j_gene: TRBJ2-1
v_gene: TRBV30
d_gene: TRBD2
abundance: -
CDR3nt: TGTGCCTGGACGACCGGGACTAGCGGAAACACCGGGCAGTTCTTC
CDR3aa: CAWTTGTSGNTGQFF

j_gene: TRBJ2-2
v_gene: TRBV30
d_gene: TRBD1
abundance: -
CDR3nt: TGTGCCTGGAGAGCTGGGACAGGGGTGAACACCGGGGAGCTGTTTTTT
CDR3aa: CAWRAGTGVNTGELFF

j_gene: TRBJ1-5
v_gene: TRBV10-2
d_gene: -
abundance: few
CDR3nt: TGCGCCAGCAGCTGGACAGTAGATAGCAATCAGCCCCAGCATTTT
CDR3aa: CASSWTVDSNQPQHF

j_gene: TRBJ1-5
v_gene: TRBV5-5
d_gene: -
abundance: -
CDR3nt: TGTGCCAGCAGCTTGGACAGTAGCAATCAGCCCCAGCATTTT
CDR3aa: CASSLDSSNQPQHF

j_gene: TRBJ2-3
v_gene: TRBV6-5
d_gene: -
abundance: -
CDR3nt: TGTGCCAGCAGTTACGCGGCTAGCAGGATTGATACGCAGTATTTT
CDR3aa: CASSYAASRIDTQYF

j_gene: TRBJ1-3
v_gene: TRBV6-5
d_gene: TRBD1
abundance: few
CDR3nt: TGTGCCAGCAGCCTCTCGGGGACAGCAGGAAACACCATATATTTT
CDR3aa: CASSLSGTAGNTIYF